This passage covers 3 T cell receptor beta chains from one sample sequenced in a study of blood T cell repertoires in COVID-19. Produced via immunoSEQ multiplex PCR; TCRdb's table is partial and in-frame only. Of more than 75,000 clones in the sample, about 83% were seen once. The material sequenced was peripheral blood. The receptors were gathered from a young man with acute or convalescent COVID-19.

The table lists this clone with a count of one. The chain is built from TRBV4-1 and TRBJ2-2, with 9 bases aligning to TRBD1. After removal of 4 bases from V and 7 bases from J, the junction contained 7 bases not matched to a gene. The CDR3 spans 15 residues. Germline values: CDR1 MGHRA, CDR2 YSYEKL. CDR3 nucleotide sequence: TGCGCCAGCAGCCGGAAGGACAGGGGTGTCGGGGAGCTGTTTTTT. Encoded protein: CASSRKDRGVGELFF.

The chain uses TRBV11-2 and TRBJ1-3, with a weak D call TRBD1 (5 bases). This CDR3 spans 14 amino acids. The V and J ends lost 4 bases and 2 bases respectively, with 9 bases between them. Germline V CDR1 and CDR2: SGHAT, FQNNGV. CDR3 nucleotide sequence: TGTGCCAGCAGCTCCGGGGGAGCTGGAAACACCATATATTTT. Its protein is CASSSGGAGNTIYF.

The V call is TRBV27, the J call TRBJ2-3, with TRBD2 identical over 8 bases. The germline CDR1 and CDR2 sequences are MNHEY and SMNVEV (reference sequence). The trim removed 6 bases at V and 2 bases at J, leaving 7 bases unmatched. The CDR3 has 15 amino acids. The CDR3 bases are TGTGCCAGCAGCGCAAGGGGACTAGACACAGATACGCAGTATTTT. Amino acids: CASSARGLDTDTQYF.